Described below is a single T cell receptor (beta chain) sequence and its context. Its cognate antigen has yet to be identified. The record has no base qualities; no much larger clone is one base away. This sample was included in a study of OX40 agonist ivuxolimab in advanced cancers. Looking at the study overall: The costimulatory receptor OX40 (CD134) was targeted by ivuxolimab, a fully human IgG2 agonistic monoclonal antibody. Intravenous ivuxolimab was administered to patients every 2 weeks at six dose levels: 0.01, 0.1, 0.3, 1.5, 3 and 10 mg/kg. Of the roughly 54 patients in dose escalation, 19 had hepatocellular carcinoma, some 15 had melanoma, 9 had renal cell carcinoma and 9 had head and neck cancer. A male proportion of around 81% and a mean age of roughly 55 years, ranging from 23 to 79, were recorded for the dose-escalation cohort. Prior anti-PD-1, anti-PD-L1 or anti-CTLA-4 therapy was permitted, and checkpoint inhibitors had been received by roughly two fifths of dose-escalation patients. Three dose-escalation patients achieved partial responses, one with hepatocellular carcinoma and two with cutaneous melanoma. Peripheral TCRbeta sequencing was intended to test whether TCR sequence diversity was altered and clonal T-cell expansion was caused by ivuxolimab. The paper describes the monotherapy dose-escalation part (N of about 52 patients) of the phase I trial of ivuxolimab. General study outcomes and caveats: The antigen specificity of the peripheral T cells that underwent clonal expansion was not determined. Low levels of normalized T-cell clonal expansion were also seen in some patients who did not respond. After ivuxolimab, expanded clones were on average more numerous among CD8+ T cells than among CD4+ T cells. At doses of 0.1 to 3.0 mg/kg, clonal expansion of both CD4+ and CD8+ blood T cells was observed from baseline to week 6. In the 0.1-3.0 mg/kg groups, partial responders had among the lowest normalized peripheral clonal expansion, particularly in CD8+ T cells.

V sheds 3 bases and J sheds 1 base, leaving 7 bases between their ends. CDR1 and CDR2 were assigned from the germline V gene as SGHAT and FQNNGV. The CDR3 has 13 amino acids, counting the end cysteine and phenylalanine. Here the CDR3 DNA is all that survives: 39 bases in frame from base 1. Patients with a history of autoimmune disease or receiving systemic immunosuppression were excluded from the trial. Peripheral blood for TCR sequencing was collected from all dose cohorts at baseline, on cycle 4 day 1, and on cycle 7 day 1. Samples came from an open-label, multicenter, first-in-human phase I dose-escalation trial of ivuxolimab. Adults with locally advanced or metastatic head and neck squamous cell, hepatocellular, melanoma or renal cell carcinoma were enrolled in the trial. Before TCR sequencing, CD4+ T cells and CD8+ T cells from peripheral blood were sorted into separate populations. For sequencing of the TCRbeta CDR3 region, genomic DNA was extracted from the sorted cells. The immunoSEQ Assay was used to sequence the TCRbeta CDR3 regions. This immuneACCESS table, as held by TCRdb, lists in-frame sequences with V and J called but not all clones. Of the missing ones, under half trace to an unresolved V gene in checked studies; the others have no known cause. Across this sample there are about 42,000 clones, with roughly 90% seen only once. About an eighth of the sample is taken by the ten largest.

The origin of this receptor is an adult with an advanced solid tumor such as melanoma, head and neck, liver or kidney cancer. The input for sequencing was CD4+ or CD8+ T cells sorted from blood, taken in a trial of the OX40 agonist ivuxolimab. The rearranged chain carries TRBV11-2 and TRBJ2-7; the D gene cannot be named for sure. The bases are TGTGCCAGCAGCTTGGGGATTTCCTACGAGCAGTACTTC. Its translation reads: CASSLGISYEQYF.